Described below is a single T cell receptor (beta chain) sequence and its context. Its antigen is not identified. Deletions cut 7 bases from V and 3 bases from J, with 12 bases between. The CDR3 is made up of 13 amino acids. CDR1 and CDR2 (germline): SNHLY, FYNNEI. The study based diagnoses on clinical symptoms, serum thyroxine and TRAb, thyroid ultrasound and orbital computed tomography. This entry belongs to a study of T cells in Graves' hyperthyroidism and ophthalmopathy. The study, taken as a whole, reports: Among thyroid clonotypes expanded above 0.001, most also appeared in blood.

The CDR3 regions of TCR beta were amplified from RNA transcripts. Using the HTBI primer set, a first-round RT-PCR was run on the TCR CDR3. Each CDR3 protein is one row after TCRdb ran MiXCR on the multiplex PCR reads. This table has some 600,000 distinct CDR3 sequences, 35% to 55% appearing once. V is TRBV2 and J is TRBJ1-1; tentative D call: TRBD1 (5 bases). The source of this sequence is a young woman with Graves' hyperthyroidism. The material sequenced was peripheral blood or thyroid tissue (not recorded which). The CDR3 region has the DNA TGTGCCAGCACTGAGACGGGGGACACTGAAGCTTTCTTT. This encodes CASTETGDTEAFF.